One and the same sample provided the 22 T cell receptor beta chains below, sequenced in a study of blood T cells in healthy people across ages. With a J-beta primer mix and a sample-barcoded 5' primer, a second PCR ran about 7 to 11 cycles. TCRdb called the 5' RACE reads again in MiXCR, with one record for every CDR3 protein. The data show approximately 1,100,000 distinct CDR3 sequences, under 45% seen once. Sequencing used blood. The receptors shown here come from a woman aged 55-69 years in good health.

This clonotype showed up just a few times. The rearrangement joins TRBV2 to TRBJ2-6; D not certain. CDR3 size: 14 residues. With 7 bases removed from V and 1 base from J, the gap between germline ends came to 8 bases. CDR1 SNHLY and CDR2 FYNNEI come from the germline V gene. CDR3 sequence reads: CASKSGSGANVLTF. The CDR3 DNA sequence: TGTGCCAGCAAGTCCGGGTCTGGGGCCAACGTCCTGACTTTC.

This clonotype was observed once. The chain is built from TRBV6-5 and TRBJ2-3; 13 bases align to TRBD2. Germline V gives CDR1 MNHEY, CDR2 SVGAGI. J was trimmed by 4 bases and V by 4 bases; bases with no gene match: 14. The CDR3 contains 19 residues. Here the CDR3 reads CASSSTGGGLAGSADTQYF. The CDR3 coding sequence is TGTGCCAGCAGTTCGACAGGGGGGGGACTAGCGGGGAGCGCAGATACGCAGTATTTT.

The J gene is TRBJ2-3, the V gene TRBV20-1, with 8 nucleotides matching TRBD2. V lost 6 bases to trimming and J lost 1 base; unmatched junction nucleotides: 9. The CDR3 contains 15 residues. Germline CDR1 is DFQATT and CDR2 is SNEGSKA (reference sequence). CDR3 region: CSAPSRGGRTDTQYF. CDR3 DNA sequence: TGCAGTGCCCCCTCACGGGGGGGCCGCACAGATACGCAGTATTTT.

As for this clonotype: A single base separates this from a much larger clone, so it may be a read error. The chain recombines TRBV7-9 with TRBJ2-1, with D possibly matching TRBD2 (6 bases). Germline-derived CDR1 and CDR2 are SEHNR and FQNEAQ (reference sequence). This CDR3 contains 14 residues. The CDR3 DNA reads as TGTGACAGCCGGGGTAGCGGCTCCTACAATGAGCAGTTCTTC. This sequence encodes CDSRGSGSYNEQFF.

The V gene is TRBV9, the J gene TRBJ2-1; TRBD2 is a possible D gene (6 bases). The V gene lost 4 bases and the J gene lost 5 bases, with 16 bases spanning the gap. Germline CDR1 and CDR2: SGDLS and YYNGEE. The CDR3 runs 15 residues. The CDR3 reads CASSHKPEGHNEQFF. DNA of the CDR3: TGTGCCAGCAGCCACAAACCGGAGGGTCACAATGAGCAGTTCTTC.

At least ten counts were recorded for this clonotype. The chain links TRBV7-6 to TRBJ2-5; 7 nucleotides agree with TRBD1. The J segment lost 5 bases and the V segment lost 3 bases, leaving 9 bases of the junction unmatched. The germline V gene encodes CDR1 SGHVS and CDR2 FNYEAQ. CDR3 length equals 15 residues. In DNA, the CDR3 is TGTGCCAGCAGCTTCCACCAGGGGGTTGGGGAGACCCAGTACTTC. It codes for CASSFHQGVGETQYF.

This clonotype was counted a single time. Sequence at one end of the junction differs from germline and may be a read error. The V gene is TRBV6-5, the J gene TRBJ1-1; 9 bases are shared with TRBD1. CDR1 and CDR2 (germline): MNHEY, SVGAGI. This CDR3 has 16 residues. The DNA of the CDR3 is TGTGCCAGCAATCCTTTAACCGGGACAGGGAACGCTGAAGCTTTCTTT. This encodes CASNPLTGTGNAEAFF.

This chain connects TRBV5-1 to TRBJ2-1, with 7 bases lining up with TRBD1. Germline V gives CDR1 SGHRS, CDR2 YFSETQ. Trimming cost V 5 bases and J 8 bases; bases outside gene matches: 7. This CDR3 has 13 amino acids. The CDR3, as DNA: TGCGCCAGCAGGGTCACAGGGGCAGATGAGCAGTTCTTC. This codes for CASRVTGADEQFF.

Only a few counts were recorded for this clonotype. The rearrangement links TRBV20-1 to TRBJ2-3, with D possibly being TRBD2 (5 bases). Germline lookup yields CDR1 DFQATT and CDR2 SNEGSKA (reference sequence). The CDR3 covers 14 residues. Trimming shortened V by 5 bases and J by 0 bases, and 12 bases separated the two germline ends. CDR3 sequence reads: CSARRPRSTDTQYF. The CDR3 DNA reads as TGCAGTGCTCGGAGGCCAAGAAGCACAGATACGCAGTATTTT.

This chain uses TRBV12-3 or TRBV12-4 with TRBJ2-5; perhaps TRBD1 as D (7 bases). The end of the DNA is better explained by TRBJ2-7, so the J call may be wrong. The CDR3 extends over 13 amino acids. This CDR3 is CSFPGDRCYEQYF. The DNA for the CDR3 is TGTTCCTTCCCGGGGGACAGATGCTACGAGCAGTACTTC.

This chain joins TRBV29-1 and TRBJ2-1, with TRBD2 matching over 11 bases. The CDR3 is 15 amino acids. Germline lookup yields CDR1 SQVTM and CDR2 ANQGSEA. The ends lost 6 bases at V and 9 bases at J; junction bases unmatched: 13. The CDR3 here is CSVSPLLAGAREQFF. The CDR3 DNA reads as TGCAGCGTCAGCCCCCTACTAGCGGGAGCCCGTGAGCAGTTCTTC.

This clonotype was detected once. The DNA of the CDR3 is TGTGCCAGCAGTTCCGGGGACTTCAGCACAGATACGCAGTATTTT. Amino acids: CASSSGDFSTDTQYF. V is TRBV12-3 or TRBV12-4 and J is TRBJ2-3, with D maybe TRBD2 (6 bases). Trimming took off 4 bases at V and 0 bases at J, with 11 bases between the two ends. The length of the CDR3 is 15 residues.

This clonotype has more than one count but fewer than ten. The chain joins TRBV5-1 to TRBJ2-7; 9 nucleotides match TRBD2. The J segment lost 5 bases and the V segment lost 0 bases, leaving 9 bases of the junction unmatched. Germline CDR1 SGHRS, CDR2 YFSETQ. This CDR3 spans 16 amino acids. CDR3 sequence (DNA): TGCGCCAGCAGCTTGGTTCCAGCGGGAGGAATCCACGAGCAGTACTTC. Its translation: CASSLVPAGGIHEQYF.

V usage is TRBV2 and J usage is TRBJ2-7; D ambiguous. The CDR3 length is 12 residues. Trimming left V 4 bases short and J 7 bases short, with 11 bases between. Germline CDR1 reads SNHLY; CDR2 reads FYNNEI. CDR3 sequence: CASSALVYEQYF. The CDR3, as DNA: TGTGCCAGCAGTGCCCTAGTATATGAGCAGTACTTC.

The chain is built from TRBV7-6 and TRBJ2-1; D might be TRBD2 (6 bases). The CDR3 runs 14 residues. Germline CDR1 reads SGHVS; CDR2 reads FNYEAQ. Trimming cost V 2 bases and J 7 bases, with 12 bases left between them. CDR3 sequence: CASSLRGSGNEQFF. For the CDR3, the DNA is TGTGCCAGCAGCTTAAGGGGTAGCGGAAATGAGCAGTTCTTC.

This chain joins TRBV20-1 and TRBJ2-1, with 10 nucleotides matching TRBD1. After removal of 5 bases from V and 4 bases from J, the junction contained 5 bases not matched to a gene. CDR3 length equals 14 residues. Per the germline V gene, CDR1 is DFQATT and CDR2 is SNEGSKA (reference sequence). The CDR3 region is CSAERQGAYNEQFF. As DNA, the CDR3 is TGCAGTGCTGAGAGACAGGGGGCATACAATGAGCAGTTCTTC.

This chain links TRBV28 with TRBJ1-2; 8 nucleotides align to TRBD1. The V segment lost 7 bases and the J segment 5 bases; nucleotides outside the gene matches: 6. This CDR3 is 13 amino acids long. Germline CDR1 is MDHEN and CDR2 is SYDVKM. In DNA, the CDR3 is TGTGCCAGCATCCCAGGGGGCTGGTATGGCTACACCTTC. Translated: CASIPGGWYGYTF.

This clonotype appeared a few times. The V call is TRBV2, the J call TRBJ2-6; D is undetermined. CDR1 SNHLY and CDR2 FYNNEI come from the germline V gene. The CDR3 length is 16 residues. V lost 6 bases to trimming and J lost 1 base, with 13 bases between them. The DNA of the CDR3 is TGTGCCAGCAGCCCGACATTAAGATCTGGGGCCAACGTCCTGACTTTC. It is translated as CASSPTLRSGANVLTF.

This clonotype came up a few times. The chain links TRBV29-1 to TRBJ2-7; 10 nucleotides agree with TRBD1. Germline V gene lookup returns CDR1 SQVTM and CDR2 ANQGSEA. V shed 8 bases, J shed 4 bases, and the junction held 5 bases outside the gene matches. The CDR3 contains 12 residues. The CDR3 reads CSTRQGAYEQYF. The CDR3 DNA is TGCAGCACCCGACAGGGGGCGTACGAGCAGTACTTC.

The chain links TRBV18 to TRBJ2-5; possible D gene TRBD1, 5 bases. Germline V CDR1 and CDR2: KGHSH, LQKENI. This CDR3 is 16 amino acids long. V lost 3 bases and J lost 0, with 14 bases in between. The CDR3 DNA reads TGTGCCAGCTCACCGGACATCGACCAGTACCAAGAGACCCAGTACTTC. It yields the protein CASSPDIDQYQETQYF.

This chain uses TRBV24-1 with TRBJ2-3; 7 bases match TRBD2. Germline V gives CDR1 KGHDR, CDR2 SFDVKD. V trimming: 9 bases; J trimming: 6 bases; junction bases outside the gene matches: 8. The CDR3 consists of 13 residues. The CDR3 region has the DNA TGTGCCACCCAGCGGGGCGGCTCGGATACGCAGTATTTT. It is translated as CATQRGGSDTQYF.

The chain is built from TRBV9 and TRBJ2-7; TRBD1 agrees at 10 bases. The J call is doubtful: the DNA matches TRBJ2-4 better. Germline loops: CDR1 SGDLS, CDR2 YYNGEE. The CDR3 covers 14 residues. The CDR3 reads CASRDRGLADIQYF. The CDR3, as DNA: TGTGCCAGCAGGGACAGGGGGTTAGCCGACATTCAGTACTTC.